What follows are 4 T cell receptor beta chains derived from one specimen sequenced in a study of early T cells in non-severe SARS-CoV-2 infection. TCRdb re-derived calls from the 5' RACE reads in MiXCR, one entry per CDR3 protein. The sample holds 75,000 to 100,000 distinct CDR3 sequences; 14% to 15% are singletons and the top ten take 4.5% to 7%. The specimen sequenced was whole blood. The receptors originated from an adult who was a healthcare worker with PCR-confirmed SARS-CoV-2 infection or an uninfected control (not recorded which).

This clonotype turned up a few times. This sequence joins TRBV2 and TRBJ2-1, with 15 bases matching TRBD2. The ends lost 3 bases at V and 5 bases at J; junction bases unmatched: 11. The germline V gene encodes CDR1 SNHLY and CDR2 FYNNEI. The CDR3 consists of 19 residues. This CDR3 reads CASSDPGLAGGGAHNEQFF. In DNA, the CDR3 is TGTGCCAGCAGTGATCCGGGACTAGCGGGAGGAGGGGCCCACAATGAGCAGTTCTTC.

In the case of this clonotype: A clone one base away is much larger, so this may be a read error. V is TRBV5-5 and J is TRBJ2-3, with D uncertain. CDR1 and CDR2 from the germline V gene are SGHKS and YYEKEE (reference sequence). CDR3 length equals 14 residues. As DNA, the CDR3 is TGTACTTCGGCCCGGTCCACTAGCACAGATACGCAGTATTTT. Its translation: CTSARSTSTDTQYF.

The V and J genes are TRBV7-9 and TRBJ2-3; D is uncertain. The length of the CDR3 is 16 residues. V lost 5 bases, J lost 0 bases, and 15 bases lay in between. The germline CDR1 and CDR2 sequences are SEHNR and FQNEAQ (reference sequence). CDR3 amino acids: CASSPRQVSSTDTQYF. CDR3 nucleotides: TGTGCCAGCAGCCCTCGGCAGGTCTCTAGCACAGATACGCAGTATTTT.

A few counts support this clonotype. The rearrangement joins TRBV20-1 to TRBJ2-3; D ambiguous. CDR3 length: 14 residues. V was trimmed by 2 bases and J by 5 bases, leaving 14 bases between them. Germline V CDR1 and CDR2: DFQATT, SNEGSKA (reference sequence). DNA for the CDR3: TGCAGTGCTAGATCACACCGAGGTCTAGATACGCAGTATTTT. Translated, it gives CSARSHRGLDTQYF.